This T cell receptor (beta chain) derives from a study of cytomegalovirus exposure and HLA in healthy donors. Researchers ran the PCR with 60 Vbeta and 13 Jbeta primers. Assay: immunoSEQ multiplex PCR; the TCRdb copy retains only in-frame clones and omits some. The table for this sample gives some 130,000 clones. This CDR3 has 14 residues. Germline loops: CDR1 SGDLS, CDR2 YYNGEE. The V and J ends lost 4 bases and 5 bases, in that order; junction bases with no gene match: 2. Study-level results: Researchers reported in a later analysis that a missense DCLRE1C variant was tied to TCR beta V- and J-gene trimming. The study flagged roughly 160 TCR beta chains as cytomegalovirus-associated.

A remark on this clone: As yet, its antigen is unknown.

The sequencing sample was made of PBMCs. V and J are TRBV9 and TRBJ2-5, with 13 bases lining up with TRBD2. This sequence was found in a man younger than 35 in good health and CMV-seronegative. CDR3 in amino acids: CASSLGLAGETQYF. Written as DNA, the CDR3 is TGTGCCAGCAGCTTGGGACTAGCGGGGGAGACCCAGTACTTC. Using reference TRBV9 and TRBJ2-5 for the parts outside the CDR3, the full variable domain is DSGVTQTPKHLITATGQRVTLRCSPRSGDLSVYWYQQSLDQGLQFLIQYYNGEERAKGNILERFSAQQFPDLHSELNLSSLELGDSALYFCASSLGLAGETQYFGPGTRLLVL.